This T cell receptor (beta chain) was profiled in a study of monozygotic twins with inflammatory bowel disease. The germline gives CDR1 LNHDA, CDR2 SQIVND (reference sequence). The CDR3 consists of 13 residues. TCRdb re-called the 5' RACE reads; every CDR3 protein appears as one record, without DNA. The listing contains 400,000 to 500,000 distinct CDR3 sequences. The chain links TRBV19 to TRBJ2-7; the D call from TCRdb, TRBD1, cannot be confirmed without DNA. Sequencing was performed on blood. The receptor comes from a human donor with ulcerative colitis or Crohn's disease, or a healthy co-twin of an affected twin (not recorded which). The chain's CDR3 is CATRSPGAYEQYF. The variable domain in full, with the rest retrieved from reference TRBV19 and TRBJ2-7, is DGGITQSPKYLFRKEGQNVTLSCEQNLNHDAMYWYRQDPGQGLRLIYYSQIVNDFQKGDIAEGYSVSREKKESFPLTVTSAQKNPTAFYLCATRSPGAYEQYFGPGTRLTVT.